The sequence of this T cell receptor (beta chain) was determined in a study of human CD8 memory T cell subsets. Germline CDR1 reads SQVTM; CDR2 reads ANQGSEA. This CDR3 has 13 residues. Study-wide points: Chao1 estimates suggested stem-like memory T cells exceeded precursor exhausted T cells in diversity. Similar levels of high diversity, measured as normalized Shannon-Wiener diversity, were found in stem-like memory and precursor exhausted T cells, which was not the case for effector memory cells.

This clonotype registers medium-sized by frequency. As yet, its antigen is unknown. It was CCR7+ PD-1+ TIGIT+ early memory CD8+ T cells with exhausted-like traits that constituted TPEX cells. Scientists made TCR beta libraries using UMI-labeled 5' RACE. One entry per CDR3 protein, without DNA, is what TCRdb gives after re-calling the 5' RACE reads. Its clone listing holds over 5,500 distinct CDR3 sequences. The TCR originated in a human donor in good health. The V and J genes are TRBV29-1 and TRBJ1-3. Material: CD8+ T cells from PBMCs. The CDR3 sequence is CSAEGELGNTIYF. Using reference TRBV29-1 and TRBJ1-3 for the parts outside the CDR3, the full variable domain is SAVISQKPSRDICQRGTSLTIQCQVDSQVTMMFWYRQQPGQSLTLIATANQGSEATYESGFVIDKFPISRPNLTFSTLTVSNMSPEDSSIYLCSAEGELGNTIYFGEGSWLTVV.